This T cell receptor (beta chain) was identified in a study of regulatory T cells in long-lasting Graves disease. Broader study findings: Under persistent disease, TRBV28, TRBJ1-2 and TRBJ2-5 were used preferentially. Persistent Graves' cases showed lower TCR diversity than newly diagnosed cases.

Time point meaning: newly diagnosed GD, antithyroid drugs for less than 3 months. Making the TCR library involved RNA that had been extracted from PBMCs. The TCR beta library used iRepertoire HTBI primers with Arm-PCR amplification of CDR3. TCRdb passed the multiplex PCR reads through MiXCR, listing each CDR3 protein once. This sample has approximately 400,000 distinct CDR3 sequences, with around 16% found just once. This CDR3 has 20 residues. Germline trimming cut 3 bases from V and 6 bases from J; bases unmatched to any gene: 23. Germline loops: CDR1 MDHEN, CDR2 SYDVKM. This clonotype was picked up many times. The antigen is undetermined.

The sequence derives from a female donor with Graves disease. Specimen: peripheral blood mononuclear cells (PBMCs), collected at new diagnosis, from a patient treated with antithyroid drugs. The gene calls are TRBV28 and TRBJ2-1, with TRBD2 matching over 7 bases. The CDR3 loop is CASSFLVDPTWRESVNEQFF. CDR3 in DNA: TGTGCCAGCAGTTTTCTGGTTGACCCAACCTGGCGGGAGAGTGTCAATGAGCAGTTCTTC.